These T cell receptor beta chains were read from a single sample in a study of T cells in Graves' hyperthyroidism and ophthalmopathy. TCRdb redid the calling of the multiplex PCR reads with MiXCR, one entry per CDR3 protein. The repertoire includes some 690,000 distinct CDR3 sequences, around 15% of them detected once, and around 15% sits in the top ten. Material: blood. Receptors originate from a man between 50 and 59 years old with Graves' hyperthyroidism. Each CDR3 is given with its conserved first and last residue. A D gene is named only where the DNA matches it firmly. Clone size is not always given. Where it is, it says once, few, many or a class for expanded clones.

v_gene	abundance	d_gene	j_gene	CDR3aa	CDR3nt
TRBV28	many	TRBD1	TRBJ2-7	CASSSGTGETYEQYF	TGTGCCAGCAGCTCCGGGACAGGGGAAACCTACGAGCAGTACTTC
TRBV12-3/TRBV12-4	many	-	TRBJ1-1	CASSFTGWSEAFF	TGTGCCAGCAGCTTTACAGGGTGGTCTGAAGCTTTCTTT
TRBV24-1	-	-	TRBJ1-2	CATSAGPYGYTF	TGTGCCACCAGTGCAGGGCCCTATGGCTACACCTTC
TRBV27	-	-	TRBJ1-1	CASRPQAPREPEAFF	TGTGCCAGCAGACCCCAGGCTCCGAGGGAGCCTGAAGCTTTCTTT
TRBV7-6	-	TRBD2	TRBJ2-7	CASSLEGGRVDEQYF	TGTGCCAGCAGCTTAGAGGGCGGGAGGGTCGACGAGCAGTACTTC
TRBV10-3	many	-	TRBJ2-7	CAVGLLSYEQYF	TGTGCCGTCGGCCTCTTATCCTACGAGCAGTACTTC
TRBV5-5	few	-	TRBJ2-2	CASRGHTNTGELFF	TGTGCCAGCAGGGGACACACGAACACCGGGGAGCTGTTTTTT
TRBV29-1	many	TRBD2	TRBJ2-1	CSASSLAVGGHEQFF	TGCAGCGCCTCCTCTCTAGCGGTGGGGGGACATGAGCAGTTCTTC
TRBV5-1	many	-	TRBJ1-1	CASTGGTEAFF	TGCGCCAGCACGGGAGGAACTGAAGCTTTCTTT
TRBV18	few	TRBD1	TRBJ1-4	CASSPLGAGGREKLFF	TGTGCCAGCTCACCACTCGGGGCAGGGGGCCGAGAAAAACTGTTTTTT
TRBV12-3/TRBV12-4	many	TRBD1	TRBJ2-7	CASSLGGTVSSYEQYF	TGTGCCAGCAGTTTAGGGGGGACAGTGAGCTCCTACGAGCAGTACTTC
TRBV2	-	TRBD2	TRBJ2-3	CASSGFSGSADTQYF	TGTGCCAGCAGCGGGTTTAGCGGGAGTGCAGATACGCAGTATTTT
TRBV18	many	-	TRBJ2-5	CASSPTPGETQYF	TGTGCCAGCTCACCTACCCCGGGGGAGACCCAGTACTTC
TRBV14	many	TRBD2	TRBJ2-3	CASSLKGLAGPTDTQYF	TGTGCCAGCAGCTTAAAGGGACTAGCGGGTCCTACAGATACGCAGTATTTT
TRBV4-1	-	-	TRBJ1-6	CASSQDVGRYNSPLHF	TGCGCCAGCAGCCAAGATGTCGGACGCTATAATTCACCCCTCCACTTT
TRBV12-5	many	-	TRBJ1-1	CASGLNTRDGTEAFF	TGTGCTAGTGGTCTCAACACAAGGGATGGGACTGAAGCTTTCTTT
TRBV9	many	-	TRBJ1-2	CASSVMQGFGYTF	TGTGCCAGCAGCGTAATGCAGGGGTTTGGCTACACCTTC
TRBV6-6	many	TRBD2	TRBJ2-2	CASSYWAGTSGRTGELFF	TGTGCCAGCAGTTACTGGGCTGGGACTAGCGGGAGAACCGGGGAGCTGTTTTTT
TRBV28	many	-	TRBJ2-7	CASRSTGQDLFEQYF	TGTGCCAGCAGGAGCACGGGGCAAGACCTCTTTGAGCAGTACTTC
TRBV13	few	TRBD2	TRBJ2-1	CASSTSDDEQFF	TGTGCCAGCAGCACTAGCGACGATGAGCAGTTCTTC
TRBV20-1	few	TRBD1	TRBJ2-1	CSARTRDRGYEQFF	TGCAGTGCTAGAACCCGGGACAGGGGTTATGAGCAGTTCTTC
TRBV5-6	-	TRBD1	TRBJ2-1	CASSPGQGLGYNEQFF	TGTGCCAGCAGCCCAGGACAGGGTTTGGGCTACAATGAGCAGTTCTTC
TRBV5-1	-	TRBD1	TRBJ1-4	CASSLAGQHEKLFF	TGCGCCAGCAGCTTGGCGGGACAGCATGAAAAACTGTTTTTT
TRBV20-1	-	-	TRBJ2-7	CSARRDGRYEQYF	TGCAGTGCTAGAAGAGACGGGCGGTACGAGCAGTACTTC
TRBV27	few	TRBD2	TRBJ2-7	CASSLHGLAYEQYF	TGTGCCAGCAGTTTACACGGACTAGCCTACGAGCAGTACTTC